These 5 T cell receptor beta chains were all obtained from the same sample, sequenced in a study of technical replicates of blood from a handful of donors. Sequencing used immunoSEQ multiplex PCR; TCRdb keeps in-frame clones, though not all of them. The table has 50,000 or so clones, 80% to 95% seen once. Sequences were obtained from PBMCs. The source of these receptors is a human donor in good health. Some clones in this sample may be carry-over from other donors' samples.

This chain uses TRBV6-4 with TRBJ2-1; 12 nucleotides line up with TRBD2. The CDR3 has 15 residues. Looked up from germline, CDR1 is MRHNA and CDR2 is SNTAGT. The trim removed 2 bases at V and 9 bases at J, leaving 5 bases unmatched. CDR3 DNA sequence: TGTGCCAGCAGTGACAGGACTAGCGGGATGTTTGAGCAGTTCTTC. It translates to CASSDRTSGMFEQFF.

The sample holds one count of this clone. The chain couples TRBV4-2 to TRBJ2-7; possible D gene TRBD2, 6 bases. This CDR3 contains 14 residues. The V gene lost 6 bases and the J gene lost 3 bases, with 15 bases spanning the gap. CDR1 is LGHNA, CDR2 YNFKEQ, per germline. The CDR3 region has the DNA TGTGCCAGCAGTCCAGCTAGCGCGAACTACGAGCAGTACTTC. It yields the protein CASSPASANYEQYF.

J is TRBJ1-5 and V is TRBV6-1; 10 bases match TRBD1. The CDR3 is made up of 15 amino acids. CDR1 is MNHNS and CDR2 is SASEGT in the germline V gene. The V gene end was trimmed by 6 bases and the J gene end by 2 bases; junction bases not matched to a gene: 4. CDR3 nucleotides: TGTGCCAGCAGGGGACAGGGGCTTGGCAATCAGCCCCAGCATTTT. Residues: CASRGQGLGNQPQHF.

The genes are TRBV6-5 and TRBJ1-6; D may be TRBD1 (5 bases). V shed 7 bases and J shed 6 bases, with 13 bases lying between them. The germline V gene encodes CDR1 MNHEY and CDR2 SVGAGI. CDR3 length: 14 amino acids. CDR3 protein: CASTQGGLNSPLHF. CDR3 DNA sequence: TGTGCCAGCACCCAGGGTGGCCTTAATTCACCCCTCCACTTT.

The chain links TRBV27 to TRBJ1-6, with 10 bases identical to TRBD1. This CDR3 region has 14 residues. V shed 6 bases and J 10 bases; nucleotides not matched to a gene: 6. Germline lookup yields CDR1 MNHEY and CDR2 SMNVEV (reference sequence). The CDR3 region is CASRTGQGWSPLHF. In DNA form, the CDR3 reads TGTGCCAGCAGGACGGGACAGGGGTGGTCACCCCTCCACTTT.